This TCR beta chain was sequenced in a study of identifying expanded T cells in peripheral blood. Per the germline V gene, CDR1 is SGDLS and CDR2 is YYNGEE. This CDR3 has 14 residues. V lost 4 bases and J lost 10; bases outside the gene matches: 11. General observations from the study: Over two and four weeks, about 15 and 19 clones changed, versus 1.2 between replicates.

As to this clone: The antigen is not known.

Assay used: immunoSEQ multiplex PCR; TCRdb lists only in-frame clones, some missing. Of approximately 80,000 clones in the sample, 70% to 90% were seen once. The source material was blood. The sequence was collected from a person aged 18 to 75 in good health. The chain uses TRBV9 and TRBJ2-1; 7 nucleotides align to TRBD1. Here the CDR3 DNA reads TGTGCCAGCAGCCCCCCCCCAGGGGGTCGCGAGCAGTTCTTC. Amino acid sequence: CASSPPPGGREQFF.